The 30 T cell receptor beta chains listed next were all sequenced from one sample in a study of identical twins. A single record per CDR3 protein comes from TCRdb applying MiXCR to the 5' RACE reads. In the table there are about 790,000 distinct CDR3 sequences, roughly 20% of which are singletons. The sample was also linked to a second study, of T cells expressing NK-cell markers.

Sequenced input: PBMCs. The receptor set was obtained from a woman in her late teens or twenties in good health.

In this sample, this clonotype turned up a few times. The chain is built from TRBV10-1 and TRBJ2-1, with D perhaps matching TRBD1 or TRBD2 (5 bases each). The germline CDR1 and CDR2 sequences are WNHNN and SYGVQD (reference sequence). V lost 0 bases and J 10 bases, leaving 7 bases between the germline ends. This CDR3 has 12 residues. The CDR3 loop reads CASSESWGEQFF. The DNA for the CDR3 is TGCGCCAGCAGTGAGTCTTGGGGGGAGCAGTTCTTC.

This clonotype has only a few counts. The chain uses TRBV29-1 and TRBJ2-3, with D maybe TRBD2 (6 bases). CDR1 SQVTM and CDR2 ANQGSEA come from the germline V gene. Trimming took off 6 bases at V and 6 bases at J, with 19 bases between the two ends. The CDR3 length is 14 residues. The CDR3 region is CSVVGWGDDDTQYF. In DNA form, the CDR3 reads TGCAGCGTGGTTGGTTGGGGGGATGACGATACGCAGTATTTT.

This clonotype showed up just a few times. This rearrangement joins TRBV20-1 to TRBJ2-7, with unresolved D. CDR1 DFQATT and CDR2 SNEGSKA come from the germline V gene (reference sequence). V lost 4 bases and J lost 7, with 26 bases in between. The CDR3 contains 16 residues. CDR3 DNA sequence: TGCAGTGCTAAACACCTACAAGCATCGGTGTTAGAGGAGCAGTACTTC. Its protein product is CSAKHLQASVLEEQYF.

This clonotype has more than one count but fewer than ten. The chain joins TRBV21-1 to TRBJ1-2; no DNA check was done on the table's D call, TRBD1. TRBV21-1 is reported as a pseudogene. The CDR3 length is 13 residues. CDR3 protein: CARLRAQVGGYTF. The DNA of the CDR3 is TGTGCCAGGCTAAGGGCACAGGTAGGTGGCTACACCTTC.

This chain links TRBV20-1 with TRBJ1-4, with D uncertain. CDR3 size: 14 residues. CDR1 and CDR2 (germline): DFQATT, SNEGSKA (reference sequence). Trimming took off 0 bases at V and 4 bases at J, with 9 bases between the two ends. CDR3 nucleotides: TGCAGTGCTAGAGATAACGGATATAATGAAAAACTGTTTTTT. Encoded protein: CSARDNGYNEKLFF.

This clonotype was observed a handful of times. The CDR3 DNA is TGCAGTGCCGGGCCCGCAGGGGTCAACATTCAGTACTTC. Protein sequence: CSAGPAGVNIQYF. The V gene is TRBV20-1, the J gene TRBJ2-4; perhaps TRBD1 as D (6 bases). Germline V gives CDR1 DFQATT, CDR2 SNEGSKA (reference sequence). The CDR3 totals 13 residues. Trimming stripped 6 bases from V and 7 bases from J, with 16 bases between.

This clonotype was counted a few times. The chain employs TRBV5-1 and TRBJ2-3, with D possibly being TRBD1 (5 bases). The CDR3 sequence is 15 residues long. In germline, CDR1 is SGHRS, CDR2 YFSETQ. V lost 0 bases, J lost 5 bases, and 13 bases lay in between. The CDR3 is CASSLGVMGLDTQYF. CDR3 nucleotide sequence: TGCGCCAGCAGCTTGGGGGTCATGGGGCTAGATACGCAGTATTTT.

V gene TRBV12-3 or TRBV12-4 combines with J gene TRBJ2-1; D might be TRBD2 (5 bases). This CDR3 has 13 residues. Trimming pared 4 bases from V and 7 bases from J, leaving 11 bases between. The CDR3 loop is CASSSYTGNEQFF. CDR3 nucleotide sequence: TGTGCCAGCAGTTCCTATACGGGGAATGAGCAGTTCTTC.

In this sample, this clonotype turned up many times. The chain employs TRBV10-3 and TRBJ2-7, with no clear D. This CDR3 comprises 11 residues. The germline V and J ends were trimmed by 3 bases and 1 base, with 1 base remaining between them. The germline CDR1 and CDR2 sequences are ENHRY and SYGVKD. This CDR3 is CAISDSYEQYF. CDR3 DNA sequence: TGTGCCATCAGTGATTCCTACGAGCAGTACTTC.

V and J are TRBV6-2 or TRBV6-3 and TRBJ2-4, with TRBD2 identical over 10 bases. The CDR3 runs 17 residues. V lost 0 bases, J lost 7 bases, and 9 bases stayed unmatched. From germline, CDR1 is MNHEY and CDR2 SVGEGT. CDR3 DNA: TGTGCCAGCAGTTACTCTAGCGGGAGGTTTCTCGGGAACATTCAGTACTTC. Protein product: CASSYSSGRFLGNIQYF.

This clonotype came up a few times. The chain has TRBV5-1 and TRBJ2-1; 12 bases are shared with TRBD2. J was trimmed by 9 bases and V by 4 bases; bases with no gene match: 8. The CDR3 is 15 residues long. Germline V gene lookup returns CDR1 SGHRS and CDR2 YFSETQ. The CDR3 sequence is CASSPTSGGSGEQFF. The CDR3 DNA reads TGCGCCAGCAGCCCCACTAGCGGGGGGTCAGGTGAGCAGTTCTTC.

The rearrangement joins TRBV28 to TRBJ2-7, with D possibly matching TRBD2 (7 bases). This CDR3 is built from 15 residues. Trimming stripped 5 bases from V and 0 bases from J, with 14 bases between. Germline CDR1 reads MDHEN; CDR2 reads SYDVKM. As DNA, the CDR3 is TGTGCCAGCAGTATCGGGGGGCCCGGCTCCTACGAGCAGTACTTC. Translating it yields CASSIGGPGSYEQYF.

The V and J genes are TRBV9 and TRBJ1-1; D is unresolved. In germline, CDR1 is SGDLS, CDR2 YYNGEE. V was pared by 0 bases and J by 1 base, with 4 bases between. The CDR3 has 13 residues. CDR3 in amino acids: CASSVGANTEAFF. For the CDR3, the DNA is TGTGCCAGCAGCGTAGGAGCGAACACTGAAGCTTTCTTT.

The V call is TRBV10-3, the J call TRBJ2-1; 10 nucleotides align to TRBD2. The V gene's germline CDR1 is ENHRY and CDR2 SYGVKD. With 2 bases clipped from V and 2 bases from J, the junction kept 6 bases outside the gene matches. This CDR3 comprises 17 residues. This CDR3 is CAISERRTSGTYNEQFF. Here the CDR3 DNA reads TGTGCCATCAGTGAGAGAAGGACTAGCGGAACCTACAATGAGCAGTTCTTC.

The table lists this clonotype with a few counts. The chain employs TRBV6-5 and TRBJ1-1, with D possibly being TRBD1 (5 bases). V was trimmed by 0 bases and J by 3 bases, leaving 8 bases between them. The CDR3 is 14 amino acids. Germline V gives CDR1 MNHEY, CDR2 SVGAGI. The CDR3 region is CASSYSGPYTEAFF. CDR3 DNA sequence: TGTGCCAGCAGTTACTCGGGACCTTACACTGAAGCTTTCTTT.

This clonotype was observed a few times. The rearrangement uses TRBV18 and TRBJ2-1; TRBD2 matches at 11 bases. This CDR3 is 15 amino acids long. The V gene's germline CDR1 is KGHSH and CDR2 LQKENI. The V gene end was trimmed by 6 bases and the J gene end by 7 bases; junction bases not matched to a gene: 8. CDR3 region: CASSPLAGGRNEQFF. CDR3 DNA sequence: TGTGCCAGCTCCCCTCTAGCGGGAGGAAGAAATGAGCAGTTCTTC.

The chain carries TRBV12-3 or TRBV12-4 and TRBJ2-7, with TRBD2 matching 11 bases. The CDR3 has 14 amino acids. V lost 5 bases, J lost 6 bases, and 6 bases stayed unmatched. Here the CDR3 reads CASSDTSGSPEQYF. In nucleotides, the CDR3 is TGTGCCAGCAGTGATACTAGCGGGAGCCCCGAGCAGTACTTC.

Only a few counts were recorded for this clonotype. The chain links TRBV6-1 to TRBJ2-1, with no clear D. The germline gives CDR1 MNHNS, CDR2 SASEGT. The CDR3 sequence is 13 residues long. V lost 7 bases and J 3 bases, leaving 10 bases between the germline ends. CDR3 in DNA: TGTGCCAGCAAACCCTTGGGCTACAATGAGCAGTTCTTC. Its translation is CASKPLGYNEQFF.

V and J are TRBV5-5 and TRBJ2-5, with TRBD1 matching over 8 bases. This CDR3 is built from 14 residues. Germline V gene lookup returns CDR1 SGHKS and CDR2 YYEKEE (reference sequence). Losses at the gene ends were 4 bases for V and 3 bases for J; bases not matched to a gene: 5. CDR3 region: CASSPPTGEETQYF. The CDR3 DNA follows: TGTGCCAGCAGCCCCCCGACAGGGGAAGAGACCCAGTACTTC.

This chain connects TRBV6-2 or TRBV6-3 to TRBJ2-1, with TRBD2 identical over 11 bases. V lost 2 bases and J lost 3; bases outside the gene matches: 9. The CDR3 sequence is 18 residues long. Germline assignment: CDR1 MNHEY and CDR2 SVGEGT. CDR3 DNA: TGTGCCAGCAGTTACCTGACTAGCGGGATAAATGTCTACAATGAGCAGTTCTTC. Encoded protein: CASSYLTSGINVYNEQFF.

The gene calls are TRBV7-9 and TRBJ2-2; no definite D call. V was clipped by 5 bases and J by 8 bases, with 12 bases between them. This CDR3 comprises 13 residues. Germline values: CDR1 SEHNR, CDR2 FQNEAQ (reference sequence). The CDR3 reads CASSHSGSGELFF. In DNA form, the CDR3 reads TGTGCCAGCAGCCACTCAGGCTCGGGGGAGCTGTTTTTT.

This clonotype was seen more than once but under ten times. The chain is built from TRBV12-3 or TRBV12-4 and TRBJ1-4, with TRBD1 identical over 10 bases. The ends lost 8 bases at V and 3 bases at J; junction bases unmatched: 12. There are 17 residues in the CDR3. In nucleotides, the CDR3 is TGTGCCAGCCGGGGGGTGGGACAGGGGATAGCTAATGAAAAACTGTTTTTT. This sequence encodes CASRGVGQGIANEKLFF.

The chain has TRBV7-8 and TRBJ2-3; maybe TRBD1 (6 bases). V was pared by 6 bases and J by 0 bases, with 10 bases between. The germline gives CDR1 SGHVS, CDR2 FQNEAQ. The CDR3 is made up of 14 amino acids. The CDR3 DNA reads TGTGCCAGCAGGATAGGACAGAGCACAGATACGCAGTATTTT. Protein product: CASRIGQSTDTQYF.

This clonotype was seen ten or more times. The gene calls are TRBV11-2 and TRBJ1-6, with TRBD1 as a possible D gene (5 bases). The length of the CDR3 is 15 residues. CDR1 is SGHAT, CDR2 FQNNGV, per germline. Between the trimmed V and J ends, which lost 4 bases and 7 bases, there was a span of 14 bases. This CDR3 reads CASSSTGTPNSPLHF. In DNA, the CDR3 is TGTGCCAGCAGCTCGACCGGGACTCCGAATTCACCCCTCCACTTT.

This sequence joins TRBV27 and TRBJ2-2, with 12 nucleotides matching TRBD2. The CDR3 loop spans 16 amino acids. V trimming: 3 bases; J trimming: 6 bases; junction bases outside the gene matches: 5. Germline V lookup: CDR1 MNHEY, CDR2 SMNVEV (reference sequence). As DNA, the CDR3 is TGTGCCAGCAGTTTCGAACTAGCGGGAGGTCCCGGGGAGCTGTTTTTT. This gives the protein CASSFELAGGPGELFF.

The rearrangement uses TRBV6-5 and TRBJ2-1; D possibly corresponds to TRBD2 (5 bases). This CDR3 comprises 15 residues. Looked up from germline, CDR1 is MNHEY and CDR2 is SVGAGI. The ends were cut back, 2 bases at V and 1 base at J, with 9 bases in the middle. CDR3 sequence: CASSYSGESYNEQFF. The CDR3 DNA reads as TGTGCCAGCAGTTACAGTGGGGAGTCCTACAATGAGCAGTTCTTC.

In this sample, this clonotype turned up a few times. The rearrangement joins TRBV20-1 to TRBJ2-1; 13 nucleotides match TRBD2. The CDR3 covers 16 residues. Germline V gene sequence: CDR1 DFQATT, CDR2 SNEGSKA (reference sequence). V lost 6 bases and J lost 9; bases outside the gene matches: 14. CDR3 DNA: TGCAGTGCGGGGGGAATGACTAGCGGGAGGTTATTTGAGCAGTTCTTC. Residues: CSAGGMTSGRLFEQFF.

A few counts support this clonotype. The J gene is TRBJ1-1, the V gene TRBV27; 10 positions match TRBD1. The CDR3 has 15 residues. Germline lookup yields CDR1 MNHEY and CDR2 SMNVEV (reference sequence). Trimming cost V 8 bases and J 0 bases; bases outside gene matches: 6. The CDR3 loop reads CASSRTGGVNTEAFF. In DNA form, the CDR3 reads TGTGCCAGCTCCAGGACAGGGGGGGTGAACACTGAAGCTTTCTTT.

This clonotype was counted a few times. The J gene is TRBJ1-1, the V gene TRBV12-3 or TRBV12-4; D gene ambiguous. V lost 6 bases to trimming and J lost 9 bases, with 14 bases between them. CDR3 length: 12 residues. Here the CDR3 reads CASSQTLAKAFF. As DNA, the CDR3 is TGTGCCAGCAGCCAGACTCTTGCGAAAGCTTTCTTT.

This clonotype was recorded at least ten times. At one of its ends the junction is not consistent with the germline gene, which may arise from a read error. This rearrangement joins TRBV7-2 to TRBJ2-7; perhaps TRBD1 as D (6 bases). The CDR3 runs 14 residues. Germline CDR1 SGHTA, CDR2 FQGNSA. The CDR3 loop reads CASSLGAVSYEQYF. DNA for the CDR3: TGCGCCAGCAGCTTGGGGGCGGTCTCCTACGAGCAGTACTTC.